This T cell receptor (beta chain) derives from a study of blood T cell repertoires in COVID-19. Whole-study context: Samples taken during acute and convalescent COVID-19 were collected in the United States, Italy and Spain. T cells, B-cell-depleted T cells, or PBMCs supplied cDNA or gDNA.

J was trimmed by 5 bases and V by 3 bases; bases with no gene match: 6. CDR1 GTSNPN and CDR2 SVGIG come from the germline V gene (reference sequence). The CDR3 sequence is 15 residues long. Under the authors' procedure: Reference gene primer amplification gave estimated nucleated cell counts. Assay used: immunoSEQ multiplex PCR; TCRdb lists only in-frame clones, some missing. V, J and clone size are those of that table, while D and trimming were read from the DNA. Seen here are around 25,000 clones, about 90% observed once, and the top ten hold 7.6%. The chain couples TRBV30 to TRBJ2-5; 13 nucleotides align to TRBD2. This TCR was recovered from a human donor in a cohort sampled during active COVID-19. The sample was peripheral blood. The CDR3: CAWRPGLAGAETQYF. The CDR3 nucleotides read TGTGCCTGGAGACCTGGACTAGCGGGGGCTGAGACCCAGTACTTC.